The entry below describes one T cell receptor beta chain. These data are taken from a study of identical twins. TCRdb fed the 5' RACE reads into MiXCR, producing one record per CDR3 protein. The sample holds roughly 690,000 distinct CDR3 sequences, 21% seen once. From germline, CDR1 is SQVTM and CDR2 ANQGSEA. The CDR3 loop spans 13 amino acids. The ends lost 5 bases at V and 1 base at J; junction bases unmatched: 1. These data also formed part of another study, on T cells expressing NK-cell markers.

The chain uses TRBV29-1 and TRBJ2-3, with 9 bases lining up with TRBD2. The source of this sequence is a woman under 30 in good health. Sequenced input: PBMCs. CDR3 residues: CSVIAGGTDTQYF. The CDR3 DNA follows: TGCAGCGTTATAGCGGGAGGCACAGATACGCAGTATTTT.